The 23 T cell receptor beta chains in this list originate from one sample, sequenced in a study of blood T cell repertoires in COVID-19. Produced via immunoSEQ multiplex PCR; TCRdb's table is partial and in-frame only. Here the sample spans about 180,000 clones, approximately 86% being singletons. Sequenced material: peripheral blood. All receptors derive from a woman in her 30s with active or convalescent COVID-19.

The chain uses TRBV6-5 and TRBJ1-4, with D possibly matching TRBD1 (5 bases). Germline CDR1 MNHEY, CDR2 SVGAGI. Trimming pared 2 bases from V and 8 bases from J, leaving 12 bases between. The CDR3 has 14 amino acids. CDR3 nucleotides: TGTGCCAGCAGTTACAGGGGTGCGTTAGAAAAACTGTTTTTT. This gives the protein CASSYRGALEKLFF.

This rearrangement joins TRBV5-6 to TRBJ2-7; 8 bases line up with TRBD1. Trimming removed 9 bases from V and 1 base from J; junction bases left unmatched: 6. In germline, CDR1 is SGHDT, CDR2 YYEEEE. The CDR3 has 13 residues. CDR3 DNA sequence: TGTGCCACAGGGGGCGCGAGGTCCTACGAGCAGTACTTC. Protein sequence: CATGGARSYEQYF.

This clone came up a few times. The gene calls are TRBV10-2 and TRBJ1-6, with a tentative D call TRBD1 (5 bases). The CDR3 sequence is 14 residues long. The germline CDR1 and CDR2 sequences are WSHSY and SAAADI. V was trimmed by 7 bases and J by 8 bases, leaving 15 bases between them. Here the CDR3 reads CASTGPLGDSPLHF. CDR3 bases: TGCGCCAGCACCGGGCCGTTAGGGGATTCACCCCTCCACTTT.

The chain combines TRBV28 with TRBJ2-3, with 7 bases matching TRBD2. The CDR3 has 18 amino acids. J was trimmed by 3 bases and V by 0 bases; bases with no gene match: 12. Germline CDR1 reads MDHEN; CDR2 reads SYDVKM. CDR3 sequence: CASSLWGAGAGATDTQYF. Here the CDR3 DNA reads TGTGCCAGCAGTTTATGGGGTGCGGGAGCCGGGGCAACAGATACGCAGTATTTT.

This clone has more than one count but fewer than ten. The V call is TRBV7-2, the J call TRBJ1-5; D uncertain. The CDR3 length is 14 residues. Trimming took off 3 bases at V and 0 bases at J, with 6 bases between the two ends. CDR1 and CDR2 (germline): SGHTA, FQGNSA. CDR3 residues: CASSFFYSNQPQHF. CDR3 bases: TGTGCCAGCAGCTTTTTCTATAGCAATCAGCCCCAGCATTTT.

This clone is a singleton in its sample. This chain connects TRBV20-1 to TRBJ2-1; 10 bases map to TRBD2. J was trimmed by 5 bases and V by 3 bases; bases with no gene match: 7. The CDR3 totals 15 residues. Germline CDR1 DFQATT, CDR2 SNEGSKA (reference sequence). The CDR3 DNA sequence: TGCAGTGCTAGTGGTTCTAGCGGGAGCCACAATGAGCAGTTCTTC. As protein: CSASGSSGSHNEQFF.

This chain's CDR3 is CASSLGLEGDEQFF. The DNA for the CDR3 is TGTGCCAGCAGTTTGGGGCTCGAGGGGGATGAGCAGTTCTTC. The chain combines TRBV28 with TRBJ2-1; tentative D call: TRBD1 (6 bases). Germline V gives CDR1 MDHEN, CDR2 SYDVKM. With 3 bases removed from V and 8 bases from J, the gap between germline ends came to 14 bases. The CDR3 has 14 residues.

The chain employs TRBV19 and TRBJ1-5; tentatively, D is TRBD1 (5 bases). V gave up 1 base and J gave up 11 bases, with 9 bases separating them. Germline CDR1 reads LNHDA; CDR2 reads SQIVND (reference sequence). This CDR3 contains 12 residues. CDR3 in amino acids: CASSIGAGAQHF. The DNA of the CDR3 is TGTGCCAGTAGTATAGGGGCGGGGGCCCAGCATTTT.

This chain uses TRBV6-5 with TRBJ1-5, with a tentative D call TRBD1 (5 bases). CDR1 and CDR2 from the germline V gene are MNHEY and SVGAGI. The V and J ends lost 6 bases and 4 bases respectively, with 10 bases between them. There are 13 residues in the CDR3. Here the CDR3 reads CASRPNRNQPQHF. The CDR3, as DNA: TGTGCCAGCAGGCCCAACAGGAATCAGCCCCAGCATTTT.

The genes are TRBV3-1 (or the pseudogene TRBV3-2) and TRBJ2-1, with 7 bases lining up with TRBD1. V lost 4 bases and J lost 1; bases outside the gene matches: 7. Germline assignment: CDR1 LGHDT and CDR2 YNNKEL (reference sequence). This CDR3 has 16 residues. The CDR3 DNA reads as TGTGCCAGCAGCCCTTGGACAGGAAGGTCCTACAATGAGCAGTTCTTC. It codes for CASSPWTGRSYNEQFF.

The V gene is TRBV27, the J gene TRBJ2-3, with TRBD2 matching 10 bases. Germline CDR1 reads MNHEY; CDR2 reads SMNVEV (reference sequence). Trimming at V came to 2 bases and at J to 3 bases, leaving 2 bases not matched to a gene. This CDR3 region has 15 residues. The CDR3 spells CASSLTSGKTDTQYF. CDR3 bases: TGTGCCAGCAGTTTAACTAGCGGGAAAACAGATACGCAGTATTTT.

The rearrangement uses TRBV19 and TRBJ2-2, with D uncertain. Germline V gives CDR1 LNHDA, CDR2 SQIVND (reference sequence). The CDR3 is 14 residues long. V was cut by 3 bases and J by 4 bases, with 9 bases left in between. The CDR3 coding sequence is TGTGCCAGTAGTATGTCGCTGGCCACCGGGGAGCTGTTTTTT. This codes for CASSMSLATGELFF.

The chain is built from TRBV24-1 and TRBJ1-5; perhaps TRBD1 as D (5 bases). The germline V gene has CDR1 KGHDR and CDR2 SFDVKD. The CDR3 loop spans 15 amino acids. Trimming removed 3 bases at V and 4 bases at J, with 12 bases between. The CDR3 loop is CATSDTRQPNQPQHF. In DNA form, the CDR3 reads TGTGCCACCAGTGATACTCGACAGCCTAATCAGCCCCAGCATTTT.

This rearrangement joins TRBV27 to TRBJ2-7; no reliable D call. Germline-derived CDR1 and CDR2 are MNHEY and SMNVEV (reference sequence). V lost 5 bases to trimming and J lost 1 base, with 6 bases between them. There are 12 residues in the CDR3. CDR3 amino acids: CASSLPSYEQYF. The CDR3 DNA is TGTGCCAGCAGTCTCCCTTCCTACGAGCAGTACTTC.

V usage is TRBV27 and J usage is TRBJ2-7, with 9 bases that match TRBD2. Germline CDR1 MNHEY, CDR2 SMNVEV (reference sequence). Trimming cost V 6 bases and J 6 bases; bases outside gene matches: 15. CDR3 length: 16 residues. The CDR3 protein is CASSLALGTSWIEQYF. CDR3 DNA: TGTGCCAGCAGCTTGGCCCTAGGGACTAGCTGGATCGAGCAGTACTTC.

The chain employs TRBV11-2 and TRBJ2-1, with 7 nucleotides matching TRBD1. Germline lookup yields CDR1 SGHAT and CDR2 FQNNGV. The CDR3 spans 17 residues. Germline trimming cut 1 base from V and 7 bases from J; bases unmatched to any gene: 13. This chain's CDR3 is CASSLGGGRGRRNEQFF. In DNA, the CDR3 is TGTGCCAGCAGCTTAGGAGGGGGCAGGGGCCGTCGGAATGAGCAGTTCTTC.

This clone was found once. V is TRBV27 and J is TRBJ1-5; D is uncertain. V dropped 4 bases and J dropped 0 bases, with 7 bases sitting between them. CDR1 and CDR2 (germline): MNHEY, SMNVEV (reference sequence). The CDR3 is 14 amino acids. The CDR3 coding sequence is TGTGCCAGCAGTTCCCCTTATAGCAATCAGCCCCAGCATTTT. It codes for CASSSPYSNQPQHF.

The chain links TRBV4-1 to TRBJ2-1; 9 bases are shared with TRBD2. CDR3 length equals 19 residues. Per the germline V gene, CDR1 is MGHRA and CDR2 is YSYEKL. V lost 5 bases and J lost 6; bases outside the gene matches: 20. Here the CDR3 DNA reads TGCGCCAGCAGCACTCCTAGCGGGGAATCATTCTTTCTTCTCAATGAGCAGTTCTTC. Its protein product is CASSTPSGESFFLLNEQFF.

The chain couples TRBV6-2 or TRBV6-3 to TRBJ2-1; TRBD1 matches at 11 bases. Germline lookup yields CDR1 MNHEY and CDR2 SVGEGT. The CDR3 totals 17 residues. J was trimmed by 0 bases and V by 5 bases; bases with no gene match: 6. The CDR3 spells CASSGTGGFLSYNEQFF. The CDR3 DNA reads as TGTGCCAGCAGTGGGACAGGGGGGTTCCTCTCCTACAATGAGCAGTTCTTC.

This chain connects TRBV30 to TRBJ1-2; D is ambiguous. CDR1 GTSNPN and CDR2 SVGIG come from the germline V gene (reference sequence). The CDR3 contains 12 residues. Between the trimmed V and J ends, which lost 3 bases and 4 bases, there was a span of 9 bases. CDR3 region: CAWRAKAYGYTF. The CDR3 DNA follows: TGTGCCTGGAGAGCCAAAGCCTATGGCTACACCTTC.

The rearrangement joins TRBV5-1 to TRBJ1-2; D gene uncertain. The CDR3 is 12 amino acids. Germline V gives CDR1 SGHRS, CDR2 YFSETQ. Trimming removed 3 bases from V and 2 bases from J, with 5 bases in between. CDR3 nucleotide sequence: TGCGCCAGCAGCTCGGGGAACTATGGCTACACCTTC. It codes for CASSSGNYGYTF.

The V gene is TRBV12-3 or TRBV12-4, the J gene TRBJ2-7, with 7 bases lining up with TRBD1. Trimming took 6 bases from V and 7 from J; bases not matched to a gene: 6. The CDR3 has 12 residues. The CDR3 reads CASRTGAVEQYF. The CDR3 DNA is TGTGCCAGCAGAACAGGGGCGGTAGAGCAGTACTTC.

This CDR3 reads CASRRGQGAPEAFF. CDR3 sequence (DNA): TGTGCCAGCAGAAGAGGACAGGGAGCGCCTGAAGCTTTCTTT. J is TRBJ1-1 and V is TRBV13, with 8 bases that match TRBD1. V lost 6 bases, J lost 6 bases, and 9 bases stayed unmatched. This CDR3 contains 14 residues. The V gene's germline CDR1 is PRHDT and CDR2 FYEKMQ (reference sequence).